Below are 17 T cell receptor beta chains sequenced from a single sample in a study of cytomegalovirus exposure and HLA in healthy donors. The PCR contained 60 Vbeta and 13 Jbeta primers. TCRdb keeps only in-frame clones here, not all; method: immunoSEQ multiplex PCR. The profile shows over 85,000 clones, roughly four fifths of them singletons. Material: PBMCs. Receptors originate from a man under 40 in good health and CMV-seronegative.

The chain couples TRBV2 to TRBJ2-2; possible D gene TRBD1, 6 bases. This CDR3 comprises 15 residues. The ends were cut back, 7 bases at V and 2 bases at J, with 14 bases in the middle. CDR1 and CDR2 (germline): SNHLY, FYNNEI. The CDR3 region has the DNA TGTGCCAGCAACCAGGGGAACTACAACACCGGGGAGCTGTTTTTT. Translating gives CASNQGNYNTGELFF.

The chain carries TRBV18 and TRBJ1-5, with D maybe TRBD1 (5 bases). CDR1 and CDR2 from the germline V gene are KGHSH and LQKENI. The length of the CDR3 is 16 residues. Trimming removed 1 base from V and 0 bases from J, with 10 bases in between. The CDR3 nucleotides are TGTGCCAGCTCACCACAAGGGGTTTATAGCAATCAGCCCCAGCATTTT. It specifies CASSPQGVYSNQPQHF. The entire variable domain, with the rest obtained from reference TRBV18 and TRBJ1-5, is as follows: NAGVMQNPRHLVRRRGQEARLRCSPMKGHSHVYWYRQLPEEGLKFMVYLQKENIIDESGMPKERFSAEFPKEGPSILRIQQVVRGDSAAYFCASSPQGVYSNQPQHFGDGTRLSIL.

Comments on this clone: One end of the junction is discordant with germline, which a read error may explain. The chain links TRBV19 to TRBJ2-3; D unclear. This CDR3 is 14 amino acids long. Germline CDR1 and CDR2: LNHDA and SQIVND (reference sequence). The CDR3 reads CASSLQYSTDTRYF. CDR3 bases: TGTGCCAGTAGTCTCCAGTACAGCACAGATACGCGGTATTTT.

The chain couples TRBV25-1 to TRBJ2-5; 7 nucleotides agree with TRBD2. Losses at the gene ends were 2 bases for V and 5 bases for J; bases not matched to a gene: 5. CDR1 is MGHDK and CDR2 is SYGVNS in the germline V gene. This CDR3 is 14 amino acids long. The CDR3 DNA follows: TGTGCCAGCAGTGAAAAGCGGGACGCGGAGACCCAGTACTTC. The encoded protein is CASSEKRDAETQYF.

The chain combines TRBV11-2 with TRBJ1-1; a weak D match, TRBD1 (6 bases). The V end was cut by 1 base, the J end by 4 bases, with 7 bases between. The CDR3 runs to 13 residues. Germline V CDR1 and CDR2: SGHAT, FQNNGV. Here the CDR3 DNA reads TGTGCCAGCAGCTTAGTAGGGGGCACTGAAGCTTTCTTT. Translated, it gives CASSLVGGTEAFF.

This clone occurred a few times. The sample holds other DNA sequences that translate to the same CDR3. CDR3 in amino acids: CASSSQGGNTEAFF. DNA for the CDR3: TGCGCCAGCAGCTCACAGGGGGGGAACACTGAAGCTTTCTTT. V and J are TRBV5-1 and TRBJ1-1; 8 bases align to TRBD1. The CDR3 runs 14 residues. Germline CDR1 reads SGHRS; CDR2 reads YFSETQ. With 3 bases clipped from V and 1 base from J, the junction kept 2 bases outside the gene matches.

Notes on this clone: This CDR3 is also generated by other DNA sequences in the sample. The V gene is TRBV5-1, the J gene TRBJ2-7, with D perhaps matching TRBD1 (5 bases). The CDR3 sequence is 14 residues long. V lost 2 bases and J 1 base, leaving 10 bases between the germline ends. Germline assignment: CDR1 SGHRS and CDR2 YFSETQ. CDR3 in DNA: TGCGCCAGCAGCTTAGAGGACATTTCCTACGAGCAGTACTTC. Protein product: CASSLEDISYEQYF.

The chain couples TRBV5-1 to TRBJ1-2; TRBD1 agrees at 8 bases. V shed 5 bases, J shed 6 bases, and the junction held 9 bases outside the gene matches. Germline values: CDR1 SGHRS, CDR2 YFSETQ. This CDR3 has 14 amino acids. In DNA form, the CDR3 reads TGCGCCAGCAGTTCGGACAGGGCCGTAGATGGCTACACCTTC. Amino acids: CASSSDRAVDGYTF.

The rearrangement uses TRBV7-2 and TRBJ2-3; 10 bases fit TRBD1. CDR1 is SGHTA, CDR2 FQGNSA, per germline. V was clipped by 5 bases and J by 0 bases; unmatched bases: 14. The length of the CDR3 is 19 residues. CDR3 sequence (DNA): TGTGCCAGCAGCCCCCGCAGGGGGGGACAGGGGATTAGCACAGATACGCAGTATTTT. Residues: CASSPRRGGQGISTDTQYF.

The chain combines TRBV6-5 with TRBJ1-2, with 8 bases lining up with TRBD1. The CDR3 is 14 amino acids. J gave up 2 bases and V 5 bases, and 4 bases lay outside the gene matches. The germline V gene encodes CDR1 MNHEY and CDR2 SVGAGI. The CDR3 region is CASSARTGNYGYTF. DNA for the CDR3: TGTGCCAGCAGTGCAAGGACAGGGAACTATGGCTACACCTTC.

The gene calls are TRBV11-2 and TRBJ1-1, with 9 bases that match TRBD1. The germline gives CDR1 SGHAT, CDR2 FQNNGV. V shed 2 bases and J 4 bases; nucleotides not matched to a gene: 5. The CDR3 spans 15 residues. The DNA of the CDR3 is TGTGCCAGCAGCTTATACGGGACAGGGATCACTGAAGCTTTCTTT. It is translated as CASSLYGTGITEAFF.

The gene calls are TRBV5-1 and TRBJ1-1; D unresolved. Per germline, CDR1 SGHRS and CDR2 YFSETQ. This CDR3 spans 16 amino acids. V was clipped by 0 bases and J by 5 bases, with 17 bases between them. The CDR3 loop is CASSLVPGSLGTEAFF. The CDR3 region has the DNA TGCGCCAGCAGCTTGGTTCCGGGATCTTTGGGTACTGAAGCTTTCTTT.

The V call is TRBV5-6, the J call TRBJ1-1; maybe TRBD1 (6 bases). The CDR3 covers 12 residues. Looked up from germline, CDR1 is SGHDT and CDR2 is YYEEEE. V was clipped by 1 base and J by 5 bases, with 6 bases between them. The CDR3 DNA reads TGTGCCAGCAGCTTGACAGGGACTGAAGCTTTCTTT. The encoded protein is CASSLTGTEAFF.

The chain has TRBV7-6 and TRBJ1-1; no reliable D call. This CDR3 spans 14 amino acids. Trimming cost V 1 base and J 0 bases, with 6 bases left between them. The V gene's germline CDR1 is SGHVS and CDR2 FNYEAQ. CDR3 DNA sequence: TGTGCCAGCAGCTTAGGCCAGATGAACACTGAAGCTTTCTTT. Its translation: CASSLGQMNTEAFF.

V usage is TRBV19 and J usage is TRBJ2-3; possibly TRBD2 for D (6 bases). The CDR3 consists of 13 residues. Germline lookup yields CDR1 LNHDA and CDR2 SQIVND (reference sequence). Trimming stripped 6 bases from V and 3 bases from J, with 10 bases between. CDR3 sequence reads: CASSRLVTDTQYF. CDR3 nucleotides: TGTGCCAGTAGCCGACTAGTAACAGATACGCAGTATTTT.

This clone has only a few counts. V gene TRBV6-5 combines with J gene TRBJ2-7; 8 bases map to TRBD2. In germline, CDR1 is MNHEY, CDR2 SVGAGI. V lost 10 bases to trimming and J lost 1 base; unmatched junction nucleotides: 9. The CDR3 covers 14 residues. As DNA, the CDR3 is TGTGCCACCCGGGGAAGCGGGGGTTCCTACGAGCAGTACTTC. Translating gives CATRGSGGSYEQYF.

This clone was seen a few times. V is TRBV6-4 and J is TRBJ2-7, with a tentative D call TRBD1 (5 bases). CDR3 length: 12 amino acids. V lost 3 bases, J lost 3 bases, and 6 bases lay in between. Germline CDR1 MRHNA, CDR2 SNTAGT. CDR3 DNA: TGTGCCAGCAGTGAAGGACACTACGAGCAGTACTTC. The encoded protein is CASSEGHYEQYF.